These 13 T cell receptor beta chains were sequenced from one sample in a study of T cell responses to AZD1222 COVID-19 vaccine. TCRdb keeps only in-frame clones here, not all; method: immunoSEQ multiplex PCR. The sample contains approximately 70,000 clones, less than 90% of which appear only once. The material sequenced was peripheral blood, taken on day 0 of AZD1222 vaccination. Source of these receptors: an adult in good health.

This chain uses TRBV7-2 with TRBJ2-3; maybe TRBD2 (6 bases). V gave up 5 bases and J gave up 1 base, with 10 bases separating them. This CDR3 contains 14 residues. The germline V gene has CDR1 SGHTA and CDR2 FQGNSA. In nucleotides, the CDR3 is TGTGCCAGCAGCGACGGGACTCGCACAGATACGCAGTATTTT. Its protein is CASSDGTRTDTQYF. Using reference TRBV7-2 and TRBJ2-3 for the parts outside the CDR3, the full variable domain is GAGVSQSPSNKVTEKGKDVELRCDPISGHTALYWYRQSLGQGLEFLIYFQGNSAPDKSGLPSDRFSAERTGGSVSTLTIQRTQQEDSAVYLCASSDGTRTDTQYFGPGTRLTVL.

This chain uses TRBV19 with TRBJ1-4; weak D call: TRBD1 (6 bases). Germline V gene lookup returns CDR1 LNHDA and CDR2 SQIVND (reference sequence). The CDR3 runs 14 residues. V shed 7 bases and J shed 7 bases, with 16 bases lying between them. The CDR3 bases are TGTGCCAGTATGGCGCCAGGGGCTGCTGAAAAACTGTTTTTT. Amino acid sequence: CASMAPGAAEKLFF.

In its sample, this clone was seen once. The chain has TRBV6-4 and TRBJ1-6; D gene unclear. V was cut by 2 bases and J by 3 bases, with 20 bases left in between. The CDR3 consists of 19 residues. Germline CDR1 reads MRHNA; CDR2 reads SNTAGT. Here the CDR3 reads CASSDPRAAPYIYNSPLHF. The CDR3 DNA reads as TGTGCCAGCAGTGACCCCCGGGCGGCCCCTTATATCTATAATTCACCCCTCCACTTT.

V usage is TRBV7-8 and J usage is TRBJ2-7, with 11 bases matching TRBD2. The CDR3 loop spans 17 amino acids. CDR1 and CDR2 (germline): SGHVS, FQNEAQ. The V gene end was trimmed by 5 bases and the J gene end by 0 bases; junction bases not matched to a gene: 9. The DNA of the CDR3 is TGTGCCAGCAGCCCGGCACTAGCGGGGGCCTACTCCTACGAGCAGTACTTC. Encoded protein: CASSPALAGAYSYEQYF.

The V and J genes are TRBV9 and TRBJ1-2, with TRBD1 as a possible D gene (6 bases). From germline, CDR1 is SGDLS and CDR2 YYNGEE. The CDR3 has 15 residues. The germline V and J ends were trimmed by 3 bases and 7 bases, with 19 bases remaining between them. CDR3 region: CASSGRQGSFFGYTF. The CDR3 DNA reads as TGTGCCAGCAGCGGTAGGCAGGGGAGTTTTTTTGGCTACACCTTC.

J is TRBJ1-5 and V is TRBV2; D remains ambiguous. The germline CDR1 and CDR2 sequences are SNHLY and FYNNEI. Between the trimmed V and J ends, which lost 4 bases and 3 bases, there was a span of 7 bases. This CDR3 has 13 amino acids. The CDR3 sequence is CASSGRDNQPQHF. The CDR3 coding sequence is TGTGCCAGCAGTGGCAGAGACAATCAGCCCCAGCATTTT.

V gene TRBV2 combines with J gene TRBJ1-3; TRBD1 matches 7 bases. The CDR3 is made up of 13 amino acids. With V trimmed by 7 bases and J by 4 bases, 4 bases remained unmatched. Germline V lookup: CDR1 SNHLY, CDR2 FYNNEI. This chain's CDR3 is CASTQGVGNTIYF. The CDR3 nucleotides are TGTGCCAGCACTCAGGGGGTCGGAAACACCATATATTTT.

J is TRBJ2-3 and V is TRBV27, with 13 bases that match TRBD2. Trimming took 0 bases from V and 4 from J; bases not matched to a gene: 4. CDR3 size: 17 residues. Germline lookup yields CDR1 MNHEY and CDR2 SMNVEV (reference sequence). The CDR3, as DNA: TGTGCCAGCAGTTTATCTCGACTAGCGGGGGGCTCAGATACGCAGTATTTT. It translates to CASSLSRLAGGSDTQYF.

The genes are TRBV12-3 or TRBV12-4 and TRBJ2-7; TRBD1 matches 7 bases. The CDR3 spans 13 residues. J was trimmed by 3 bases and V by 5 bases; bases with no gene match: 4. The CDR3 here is CASSRGTDYEQYF. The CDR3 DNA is TGTGCCAGCAGTCGAGGGACAGACTACGAGCAGTACTTC.

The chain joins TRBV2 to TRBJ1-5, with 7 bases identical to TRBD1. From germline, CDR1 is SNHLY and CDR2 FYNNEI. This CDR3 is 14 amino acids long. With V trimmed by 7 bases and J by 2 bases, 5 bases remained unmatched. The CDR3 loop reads CASTRGRGNQPQHF. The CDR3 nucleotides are TGTGCCAGCACGAGGGGGCGAGGCAATCAGCCCCAGCATTTT.

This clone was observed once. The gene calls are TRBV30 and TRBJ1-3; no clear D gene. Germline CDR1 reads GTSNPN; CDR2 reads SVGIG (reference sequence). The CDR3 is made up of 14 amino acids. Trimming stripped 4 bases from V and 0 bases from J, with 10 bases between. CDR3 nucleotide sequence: TGTGCCTGGAAAAGGTGGAGCTCTGGAAACACCATATATTTT. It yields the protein CAWKRWSSGNTIYF.

In nucleotides, the CDR3 is TGTGCCAGCAGTGGGGACGGCAATCAGCCCCAGCATTTT. Translated: CASSGDGNQPQHF. The chain combines TRBV2 with TRBJ1-5, with D possibly being TRBD1 (5 bases). V lost 4 bases, J lost 2 bases, and 6 bases lay in between. CDR1 and CDR2 from the germline V gene are SNHLY and FYNNEI. The CDR3 sequence is 13 residues long.

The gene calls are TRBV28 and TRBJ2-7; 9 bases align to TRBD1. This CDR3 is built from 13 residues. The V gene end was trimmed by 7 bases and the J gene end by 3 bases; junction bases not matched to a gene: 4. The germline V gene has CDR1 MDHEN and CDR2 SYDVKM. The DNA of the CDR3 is TGTGCCAGCACGACAGGGGGAGGCTACGAGCAGTACTTC. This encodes CASTTGGGYEQYF.